These 20 T cell receptor beta chains came from one sample sequenced in a study of cytomegalovirus exposure and HLA in healthy donors. With 60 Vbeta and 13 Jbeta primers, the PCR was carried out. TCRdb keeps only in-frame clones here, not all; method: immunoSEQ multiplex PCR. The sample includes around 63,000 clones, 65% to 80% seen only once; the top ten take about 2.8%. Sequencing used PBMCs. All receptors come from a woman aged 30 to 39 in good health and CMV-seronegative.

The chain employs TRBV29-1 and TRBJ1-1, with D unclear. CDR1 is SQVTM and CDR2 is ANQGSEA in the germline V gene. The V end was cut by 4 bases, the J end by 2 bases, with 11 bases between. The CDR3 length is 13 residues. CDR3 nucleotides: TGCAGCGTTGTTGGGCAGATAAACACTGAAGCTTTCTTT. Its protein is CSVVGQINTEAFF.

This clone was picked up a small number of times. V is TRBV6-1 and J is TRBJ2-7, with 7 bases lining up with TRBD1. The CDR3 covers 14 residues. CDR1 and CDR2 (germline): MNHNS, SASEGT. V shed 4 bases and J 3 bases; nucleotides not matched to a gene: 6. The CDR3 sequence is CASSAGQESYEQYV. The CDR3 DNA reads as TGTGCCAGCAGTGCCGGACAGGAGAGCTACGAGCAGTACGTC.

The J gene is TRBJ2-5, the V gene TRBV7-2, with D possibly being TRBD1 (6 bases). This CDR3 spans 15 amino acids. CDR1 is SGHTA, CDR2 FQGNSA, per germline. V was cut by 1 base and J by 2 bases, with 11 bases left in between. The CDR3 is CASSLGGQGQETQYF. DNA for the CDR3: TGTGCCAGCAGCTTAGGGGGGCAGGGACAAGAGACCCAGTACTTC. Complete variable domain (other parts from reference TRBV7-2 and TRBJ2-5): GAGVSQSPSNKVTEKGKDVELRCDPISGHTALYWYRQSLGQGLEFLIYFQGNSAPDKSGLPSDRFSAERTGGSVSTLTIQRTQQEDSAVYLCASSLGGQGQETQYFGPGTRLLVL.

The chain joins TRBV6-5 to TRBJ1-1; 8 bases align to TRBD1. The CDR3 is 15 amino acids. V gave up 4 bases and J gave up 6 bases; unmatched junction bases: 10. Germline V gives CDR1 MNHEY, CDR2 SVGAGI. CDR3 nucleotide sequence: TGTGCCAGCAGTTCCTTTGGACAGGGAAGGGCTGAAGCTTTCTTT. This encodes CASSSFGQGRAEAFF.

This sequence joins TRBV5-8 and TRBJ2-1; D uncertain. Germline V gives CDR1 SGHTS, CDR2 YDEGEE. Trimming took 0 bases from V and 1 from J, leaving 14 bases between them. This CDR3 is 17 amino acids long. CDR3 in amino acids: CASSLGLGNRSYNEQFF. CDR3 sequence (DNA): TGTGCCAGCAGCTTGGGGCTAGGAAACCGGTCCTACAATGAGCAGTTCTTC.

The V call is TRBV6-5, the J call TRBJ1-1; D is undetermined. Germline CDR1 and CDR2: MNHEY and SVGAGI. V lost 2 bases and J 4 bases, leaving 14 bases between the germline ends. The CDR3 runs 15 residues. Here the CDR3 DNA reads TGTGCCAGCAGTTACGGCGGGGTACTGGGCACTGAAGCTTTCTTT. Encoded protein: CASSYGGVLGTEAFF.

The V and J genes are TRBV30 and TRBJ2-1; 10 positions agree with TRBD2. Germline CDR1 and CDR2: GTSNPN and SVGIG (reference sequence). This CDR3 is built from 18 residues. After removal of 2 bases from V and 4 bases from J, the junction contained 14 bases not matched to a gene. DNA for the CDR3: TGTGCCTGGAGTAGATGGAGCGGGAGGGCCGTGGGGTACAATGAGCAGTTCTTC. Translating it yields CAWSRWSGRAVGYNEQFF.

This chain uses TRBV5-4 with TRBJ2-2; 10 bases match TRBD2. The CDR3 length is 15 residues. V lost 5 bases to trimming and J lost 3 bases; unmatched junction nucleotides: 4. From germline, CDR1 is SGHNT and CDR2 YYREEE (reference sequence). CDR3 DNA: TGTGCCAGCAGACCGAGCGGGGGGGACACCGGGGAGCTGTTTTTT. Translating gives CASRPSGGDTGELFF.

The CDR3 reads CATGAGGLTGELFF. The DNA for the CDR3 is TGTGCCACCGGAGCGGGGGGGCTCACCGGGGAGCTGTTTTTT. The chain couples TRBV15 to TRBJ2-2; 10 bases match TRBD2. There are 14 residues in the CDR3. Germline V gives CDR1 LNHNV, CDR2 YYDKDF (reference sequence). Germline trimming cut 8 bases from V and 4 bases from J; bases unmatched to any gene: 4.

Here the CDR3 reads CASTRQGTEAFF. Here the CDR3 DNA reads TGTGCCAGCACCCGTCAGGGCACTGAAGCTTTCTTT. The V and J genes are TRBV28 and TRBJ1-1; a possible D gene is TRBD1 (5 bases). The CDR3 covers 12 residues. CDR1 is MDHEN and CDR2 is SYDVKM in the germline V gene. The V end lost 7 bases, the J end lost 4 bases, and 10 bases lay between the germline ends.

This clone was detected a few times. This sequence joins TRBV5-1 and TRBJ2-2; weak D call: TRBD2 (5 bases). Between the trimmed V and J ends, which lost 0 bases and 0 bases, there was a span of 12 bases. Germline V lookup: CDR1 SGHRS, CDR2 YFSETQ. The CDR3 loop spans 17 amino acids. CDR3 region: CASSLVGGLANTGELFF. CDR3 coding DNA: TGCGCCAGCAGCTTGGTAGGAGGACTGGCGAACACCGGGGAGCTGTTTTTT.

V is TRBV9 and J is TRBJ2-3; 12 nucleotides line up with TRBD2. There are 14 residues in the CDR3. CDR1 SGDLS and CDR2 YYNGEE come from the germline V gene. The trim removed 7 bases at V and 6 bases at J, leaving 6 bases unmatched. CDR3 in DNA: TGTGCCAGCCGAGCTAGCGGGGGGGCGGATACGCAGTATTTT. Its protein is CASRASGGADTQYF.

CDR3 DNA: TGTGCCTGGAGTGTACTACTTTACACTGAAGCTTTCTTT. Its translation: CAWSVLLYTEAFF. This chain uses TRBV30 with TRBJ1-1; D gene ambiguous. The germline V and J ends were trimmed by 0 bases and 3 bases, with 8 bases remaining between them. The CDR3 spans 13 residues. From germline, CDR1 is GTSNPN and CDR2 SVGIG (reference sequence).

This clone has a single count. V is TRBV6-5 and J is TRBJ1-1; 7 nucleotides align to TRBD1. The CDR3 has 14 amino acids. Trimming at V came to 7 bases and at J to 0 bases, leaving 5 bases not matched to a gene. CDR1 is MNHEY and CDR2 is SVGAGI in the germline V gene. For the CDR3, the DNA is TGTGCCAGCACCTTGGGACAGCTGAACACTGAAGCTTTCTTT. Protein: CASTLGQLNTEAFF.

The chain couples TRBV2 to TRBJ1-5; TRBD1 aligns across 8 bases. Germline assignment: CDR1 SNHLY and CDR2 FYNNEI. V dropped 5 bases and J dropped 0; count of bases not matched to a gene: 3. This CDR3 region has 15 residues. CDR3 nucleotides: TGTGCCAGCAGTTTACAGGGGGATAGCAATCAGCCCCAGCATTTT. This translates into CASSLQGDSNQPQHF.

V usage is TRBV19 and J usage is TRBJ1-5; unclear D gene. Trimming removed 0 bases at V and 11 bases at J, with 11 bases between. This CDR3 region has 13 residues. CDR1 LNHDA and CDR2 SQIVND come from the germline V gene (reference sequence). DNA of the CDR3: TGTGCCAGTAGTATAGATCTTGAGCGGGCCCAGCATTTT. Its translation: CASSIDLERAQHF. The full variable domain, its missing parts supplied by reference TRBV19 and TRBJ1-5, is DGGITQSPKYLFRKEGQNVTLSCEQNLNHDAMYWYRQDPGQGLRLIYYSQIVNDFQKGDIAEGYSVSREKKESFPLTVTSAQKNPTAFYLCASSIDLERAQHFGDGTRLSIL.

The chain has TRBV15 and TRBJ1-2; 9 bases agree with TRBD1. The CDR3 runs 16 residues. Germline CDR1 LNHNV, CDR2 YYDKDF (reference sequence). The V segment lost 3 bases and the J segment 8 bases; nucleotides outside the gene matches: 13. Here the CDR3 DNA reads TGTGCCACCAGCAGCTTAGATCCCCGGACAGGGGACGGCTACACCTTC. It yields the protein CATSSLDPRTGDGYTF.

J is TRBJ2-1 and V is TRBV30, with D tentatively TRBD1 (5 bases). V shed 3 bases and J shed 5 bases, with 8 bases lying between them. CDR3 length equals 12 residues. Germline CDR1 GTSNPN, CDR2 SVGIG (reference sequence). CDR3 loop: CAWRRTHNEQFF. The CDR3 region has the DNA TGTGCCTGGAGGAGGACACACAATGAGCAGTTCTTC. Looking up the rest from reference TRBV30 and TRBJ2-1 gives the full variable domain: SQTIHQWPATLVQPVGSPLSLECTVEGTSNPNLYWYRQAAGRGLQLLFYSVGIGQISSEVPQNLSASRPQDRQFILSSKKLLLSDSGFYLCAWRRTHNEQFFGPGTRLTVL.

This chain connects TRBV9 to TRBJ2-2; 8 bases agree with TRBD1. Unmatched junction bases numbered 5, after V lost 0 bases and J lost 1 base. The CDR3 covers 17 residues. Germline V lookup: CDR1 SGDLS, CDR2 YYNGEE. This CDR3 reads CASSVGAGQGNTGELFF. CDR3 sequence (DNA): TGTGCCAGCAGCGTAGGTGCAGGACAGGGGAACACCGGGGAGCTGTTTTTT.

The CDR3 nucleotides read TGTGCCAGCAGCCAAGATGGATCCAGGGGAATAGGGGGAGCTTTCTTT. Translated: CASSQDGSRGIGGAFF. The V gene is TRBV4-2, the J gene TRBJ1-1; possibly TRBD1 for D (6 bases). CDR3 length equals 16 residues. V lost 0 bases and J 10 bases, leaving 21 bases between the germline ends. Germline CDR1 reads LGHNA; CDR2 reads YNFKEQ.